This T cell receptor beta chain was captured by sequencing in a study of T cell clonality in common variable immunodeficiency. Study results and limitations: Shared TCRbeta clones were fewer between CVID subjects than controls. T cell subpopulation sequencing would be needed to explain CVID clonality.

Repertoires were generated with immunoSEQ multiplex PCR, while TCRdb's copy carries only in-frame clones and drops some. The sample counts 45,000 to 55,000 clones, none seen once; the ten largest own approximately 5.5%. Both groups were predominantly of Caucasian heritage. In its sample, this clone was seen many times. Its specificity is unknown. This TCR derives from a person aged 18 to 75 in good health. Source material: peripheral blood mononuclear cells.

The covered CDR3 bases are TGTGCCAGCAGCTTAGCGGTTCCAGGAAACTATGGC. This encodes CASSLAVPGNYG. The whole CDR3 protein reads CASSLAVPGNYGYTF. The V and J genes are TRBV7-2 and TRBJ1-2; D remains unclear. The CDR3 end is not reached by the read, which stops 3 residues before it; the germline J gene fills it in. V lost 0 bases and J 2 bases, leaving 10 bases between the germline ends. The germline V gene has CDR1 SGHTA and CDR2 FQGNSA. The CDR3 has 15 residues.